This T cell receptor (beta chain) was sequenced for a study of identical twins. One entry per CDR3 protein results from TCRdb running MiXCR on the 5' RACE reads. The repertoire holds about 890,000 distinct CDR3 sequences, 12% seen once, with about 1.5% in the top ten. Only a few counts were recorded for this clonotype. Its cognate antigen is unknown. The CDR3 loop spans 15 amino acids. Trimming left V 9 bases short and J 6 bases short, with 21 bases between. Study-wide findings and caveats: Conclusions were drawn cross-sectionally by statistical analysis, without following the same donors. Out-of-frame alpha sequences common to twins were enriched for low generation probability.

This same sample was also taken into another study, of yellow fever vaccine responses in identical twins.

Specimen: PBMCs. This sequence joins TRBV12-3 or TRBV12-4 and TRBJ2-4; D is possibly TRBD1 or TRBD2 (5 bases each). The TCR comes from a woman aged 18-29 years in good health. The CDR3 sequence: CASTHLQGVGNIQYF. In nucleotides, the CDR3 is TGTGCCAGTACCCACCTTCAGGGAGTTGGAAACATTCAGTACTTC.